A single sample is the source of the 27 T cell receptor beta chains below, sequenced in a study of response to subunit inactivated influenza vaccine (dated by TCRdb to about 2018). The library came from RT-PCR. For sequencing, an Illumina HiSeq 2500 was employed. In TCRdb, the public reads were trimmed at Q25 with fastp and aligned with MiXCR, with productive beta chains retained. Each entry is one CDR3 protein sequence, shown with its most common DNA and genes. A total of more than 700,000 distinct CDR3 sequences appear in this sample, 21% of them only once. The ten largest clones represent about 10% of the sample. The material was PBMCs from blood, obtained 5 days after vaccination. These TCRs come from a man aged 50 to 60 who received an inactivated influenza vaccine. Donor details come from another sample of the same person, matched by shared clones.

This clonotype was counted a few times. The J gene is TRBJ2-2, the V gene TRBV10-3; a weak D match, TRBD1 (5 bases). Germline values: CDR1 ENHRY, CDR2 SYGVKD. Trimming removed 6 bases at V and 7 bases at J, with 12 bases between. CDR3 size: 13 residues. Here the CDR3 DNA reads TGTGCCATCAGGGACACTGCCGTCGGGGAGCTGTTTTTT. It yields the protein CAIRDTAVGELFF.

The genes are TRBV20-1 and TRBJ2-7; 8 bases are a match to TRBD2. The CDR3 is made up of 18 amino acids. CDR1 and CDR2 (germline): DFQATT, SNEGSKA (reference sequence). Losses at the gene ends were 0 bases for V and 4 bases for J; bases not matched to a gene: 17. The CDR3 here is CSARDPWGDASGLYEQYF. CDR3 bases: TGCAGTGCTAGAGACCCGTGGGGGGACGCTAGCGGGCTTTACGAGCAGTACTTC.

V gene TRBV20-1 combines with J gene TRBJ2-7; perhaps D is TRBD1 or TRBD2 (5 bases each). The CDR3 sequence is 13 residues long. The V gene lost 4 bases and the J gene lost 2 bases, with 12 bases spanning the gap. CDR1 is DFQATT, CDR2 SNEGSKA, per germline (reference sequence). CDR3 in amino acids: CSAIRGGPYEQYF. The CDR3 DNA sequence: TGCAGTGCTATAAGGGGCGGGCCCTACGAGCAGTACTTC.

V gene TRBV20-1 combines with J gene TRBJ2-5; maybe TRBD1 (6 bases). The ends were cut back, 6 bases at V and 10 bases at J, with 27 bases in the middle. The germline V gene has CDR1 DFQATT and CDR2 SNEGSKA (reference sequence). The CDR3 sequence is 15 residues long. The CDR3 protein is CSALGKQGADKYQYF. Written as DNA, the CDR3 is TGCAGTGCCCTTGGCAAACAGGGAGCCGACAAGTACCAGTACTTC.

This clonotype was recorded many times. This chain connects TRBV20-1 to TRBJ1-1; D call uncertain. CDR1 and CDR2 (germline): DFQATT, SNEGSKA (reference sequence). This CDR3 contains 12 residues. V was cut by 7 bases and J by 0 bases, with 9 bases left in between. In DNA form, the CDR3 reads TGCAGTGTTACAGTATTGAACACTGAAGCTTTCTTT. Its protein product is CSVTVLNTEAFF.

CDR3 coding DNA: TGCGCCAGCAGCACGAGTGGTAATTCACCCCTCCACTTT. Translating it yields CASSTSGNSPLHF. The chain is built from TRBV10-2 and TRBJ1-6; D not resolved. The CDR3 contains 13 residues. Trimming pared 6 bases from V and 6 bases from J, leaving 9 bases between. Germline values: CDR1 WSHSY, CDR2 SAAADI.

The rearrangement uses TRBV12-3 or TRBV12-4 and TRBJ2-3; maybe TRBD1 (6 bases). With 7 bases removed from V and 4 bases from J, the gap between germline ends came to 15 bases. The CDR3 is 14 amino acids. CDR3 sequence: CASTLTGSADTQYF. The CDR3 nucleotides are TGTGCCAGCACCCTCACAGGGAGCGCAGATACGCAGTATTTT.

This clonotype was counted many times. The chain uses TRBV20-1 and TRBJ2-1; 8 bases are shared with TRBD2. The CDR3 covers 16 residues. Germline lookup yields CDR1 DFQATT and CDR2 SNEGSKA (reference sequence). V was clipped by 2 bases and J by 5 bases; unmatched bases: 11. CDR3 residues: CSARNPGGARHNEQFF. CDR3 nucleotides: TGCAGTGCTAGAAACCCCGGGGGGGCCAGACACAATGAGCAGTTCTTC.

A few counts support this clonotype. The V call is TRBV6-1, the J call TRBJ2-7; D remains unclear. Trimming stripped 0 bases from V and 7 bases from J, with 13 bases between. There are 14 residues in the CDR3. CDR1 MNHNS and CDR2 SASEGT come from the germline V gene. CDR3 protein: CASSEARNLLEQYF. DNA of the CDR3: TGTGCCAGCAGTGAAGCTAGGAACCTCCTGGAGCAGTACTTC.

The J gene is TRBJ2-5, the V gene TRBV4-2; 8 bases agree with TRBD2. This CDR3 contains 15 residues. The germline CDR1 and CDR2 sequences are LGHNA and YNFKEQ. V trimming: 0 bases; J trimming: 6 bases; junction bases outside the gene matches: 6. As DNA, the CDR3 is TGTGCCAGCAGCCAAGAAGGGACTAGGAGCCAGACCCAGTACTTC. Encoded protein: CASSQEGTRSQTQYF.

This clonotype was counted between two and nine times. The chain has TRBV4-2 and TRBJ2-7; possibly TRBD2 for D (5 bases). The CDR3 totals 13 residues. Germline CDR1 reads LGHNA; CDR2 reads YNFKEQ. The ends were cut back, 4 bases at V and 9 bases at J, with 16 bases in the middle. The CDR3 bases are TGTGCCAGCAGCCCCTCCCCCGGGAAATCGCAGTACTTC. Its protein product is CASSPSPGKSQYF.

The genes are TRBV10-3 and TRBJ1-3; unclear D gene. The CDR3 runs 15 residues. The V end lost 0 bases, the J end lost 0 bases, and 6 bases lay between the germline ends. The V gene's germline CDR1 is ENHRY and CDR2 SYGVKD. The CDR3 loop is CAISESPSSGNTIYF. Here the CDR3 DNA reads TGTGCCATCAGTGAGTCCCCGAGCTCTGGAAACACCATATATTTT.

The chain carries TRBV7-6 and TRBJ2-7; D may be TRBD2 (7 bases). This CDR3 is built from 15 residues. Germline V lookup: CDR1 SGHVS, CDR2 FNYEAQ. With 3 bases removed from V and 6 bases from J, the gap between germline ends came to 18 bases. CDR3 protein: CASSFSGGLAPEQYF. DNA for the CDR3: TGTGCCAGCAGCTTTTCCGGGGGGCTTGCCCCCGAGCAGTACTTC.

Only a few counts were recorded for this clonotype. This sequence joins TRBV28 and TRBJ1-1; 7 nucleotides agree with TRBD1. Germline V lookup: CDR1 MDHEN, CDR2 SYDVKM. This CDR3 spans 18 amino acids. J gave up 0 bases and V 5 bases, and 15 bases lay outside the gene matches. The CDR3 DNA reads as TGTGCCAGCAGTCCATACAGGGGCCTAAAAAACATGAACACTGAAGCTTTCTTT. This sequence encodes CASSPYRGLKNMNTEAFF.

The chain combines TRBV20-1 with TRBJ2-1; D might be TRBD2 (6 bases). V was clipped by 7 bases and J by 0 bases, with 16 bases between them. The CDR3 runs to 15 residues. The V gene's germline CDR1 is DFQATT and CDR2 SNEGSKA (reference sequence). CDR3 loop: CSVIFSAGSYNEQFF. CDR3 DNA: TGCAGTGTCATTTTTTCAGCGGGCTCCTACAATGAGCAGTTCTTC.

This chain joins TRBV27 and TRBJ2-1; TRBD2 matches 9 bases. The CDR3 runs 16 residues. J lost 3 bases, V lost 2 bases, and 5 bases had no gene match. CDR1 is MNHEY, CDR2 SMNVEV, per germline (reference sequence). CDR3 DNA: TGTGCCAGCAGTTTAGGGTGGACTAGCGACTACAATGAGCAGTTCTTC. Its translation: CASSLGWTSDYNEQFF.

This clonotype has ten or more counts. The chain carries TRBV2 and TRBJ2-1; tentative D call: TRBD1 (6 bases). V shed 9 bases and J shed 8 bases, with 17 bases lying between them. Per the germline V gene, CDR1 is SNHLY and CDR2 is FYNNEI. CDR3 length equals 13 residues. The CDR3 DNA reads TGTGCCAGTCATTGGACAGTTGGCTATGAGCAGTTCTTC. This encodes CASHWTVGYEQFF.

The V gene is TRBV4-3, the J gene TRBJ2-2, with a tentative D call TRBD1 (6 bases). The length of the CDR3 is 14 residues. Germline CDR1 and CDR2: LGHNA and YSLEER. Between the trimmed V and J ends, which lost 2 bases and 6 bases, there was a span of 10 bases. CDR3 coding DNA: TGCGCCAGCAGCCAAAGATGGGGGCCCGGGGAGCTGTTTTTT. Translating gives CASSQRWGPGELFF.

There are a few counts of this clonotype. V is TRBV29-1 and J is TRBJ2-3; D uncertain. The germline CDR1 and CDR2 sequences are SQVTM and ANQGSEA. The CDR3 spans 11 residues. V dropped 2 bases and J dropped 4 bases, with 4 bases sitting between them. Here the CDR3 reads CSVEKPDTQYF. The CDR3 region has the DNA TGCAGCGTTGAAAAGCCAGATACGCAGTATTTT.

The J gene is TRBJ2-1, the V gene TRBV4-2; TRBD2 matches 11 bases. With 3 bases clipped from V and 8 bases from J, the junction kept 6 bases outside the gene matches. Germline CDR1 and CDR2: LGHNA and YNFKEQ. The CDR3 totals 15 residues. In nucleotides, the CDR3 is TGTGCCAGCAGCCAGAATAGCGGGAGGGGGGATGAGCAGTTCTTC. Encoded protein: CASSQNSGRGDEQFF.

The V gene is TRBV14, the J gene TRBJ2-1; D is ambiguous. CDR1 SGHDN and CDR2 FVKESK come from the germline V gene. CDR3 size: 13 residues. The V end lost 0 bases, the J end lost 16 bases, and 16 bases lay between the germline ends. The CDR3 DNA is TGTGCCAGCAGCCAAGATCCGAGGTCCGTGAAATTCTTC. The encoded protein is CASSQDPRSVKFF. Together with reference TRBV14 and TRBJ2-1, the CDR3 gives the full variable domain: EAGVTQFPSHSVIEKGQTVTLRCDPISGHDNLYWYRRVMGKEIKFLLHFVKESKQDESGMPNNRFLAERTGGTYSTLKVQPAELEDSGVYFCASSQDPRSVKFFGPGTRLTVL.

The table lists this clonotype with many counts. J is TRBJ2-5 and V is TRBV29-1; 8 bases are a match to TRBD1. CDR1 is SQVTM, CDR2 ANQGSEA, per germline. V lost 4 bases and J lost 4; bases outside the gene matches: 11. The CDR3 is 15 residues long. CDR3 residues: CSVGTGQGLGETQYF. Here the CDR3 DNA reads TGCAGCGTTGGAACCGGACAGGGTCTGGGAGAGACCCAGTACTTC.

The rearrangement links TRBV14 to TRBJ2-2; possibly TRBD1 for D (6 bases). The germline gives CDR1 SGHDN, CDR2 FVKESK. The CDR3 consists of 15 residues. With 2 bases removed from V and 6 bases from J, the gap between germline ends came to 13 bases. This chain's CDR3 is CASSQQGLRAGELFF. CDR3 DNA: TGTGCCAGCAGCCAACAGGGGTTGAGAGCCGGGGAGCTGTTTTTT.

V gene TRBV20-1 combines with J gene TRBJ2-3; D gene ambiguous. The germline CDR1 and CDR2 sequences are DFQATT and SNEGSKA (reference sequence). The V gene lost 2 bases and the J gene lost 0 bases, with 3 bases spanning the gap. The CDR3 runs to 12 residues. CDR3 sequence (DNA): TGCAGTGCTAGACTCAGCACAGATACGCAGTATTTT. This encodes CSARLSTDTQYF.

The rearrangement joins TRBV10-3 to TRBJ2-7, with 8 bases lining up with TRBD1. After removal of 10 bases from V and 4 bases from J, the junction contained 6 bases not matched to a gene. There are 12 residues in the CDR3. CDR1 ENHRY and CDR2 SYGVKD come from the germline V gene. In nucleotides, the CDR3 is TGTGCCACCGGACAGGGAAAGTACGAGCAGTACTTC. This sequence encodes CATGQGKYEQYF.

This chain links TRBV7-3 with TRBJ2-7; 11 bases are shared with TRBD2. V lost 5 bases, J lost 7 bases, and 7 bases stayed unmatched. Germline V gene sequence: CDR1 SGHTA, CDR2 FQGTGA. The CDR3 covers 14 residues. Here the CDR3 reads CASSTGTSGREQYF. For the CDR3, the DNA is TGTGCCAGCAGCACTGGGACTAGCGGTAGGGAGCAGTACTTC.

J is TRBJ1-2 and V is TRBV12-3 or TRBV12-4, with 9 bases identical to TRBD1. Trimming took 0 bases from V and 6 from J; bases not matched to a gene: 5. CDR3 length equals 15 residues. As DNA, the CDR3 is TGTGCCAGCAGTTTAGCGAACGGACAGGGGAATGGCTACACCTTC. This encodes CASSLANGQGNGYTF.